This is a list of T cell receptor beta chains from one sample in a study of blood T cells in healthy people across ages. TCRdb independently ran MiXCR on the 5' RACE reads; one entry per CDR3 protein. The sample gives about 640,000 distinct CDR3 sequences, approximately 50% of which show up once; about two fifths is in the top ten. The sample taken for sequencing was blood. The receptors shown here come from a man aged 55 to 70 in good health. CDR3s include the opening cysteine and the closing phenylalanine or tryptophan. The order of the fields is J gene, V gene, CDR3 protein.

TRBJ1-2	TRBV10-3	CAISEQGTGRAYGYTF
TRBJ2-1	TRBV6-2/TRBV6-3	CTSSSGIAGGRDNEQFF
TRBJ2-1	TRBV7-7	CASSPGTFGEQFF
TRBJ1-1	TRBV12-3/TRBV12-4	CASSLGVVNTEAFF
.	TRBV18	CASSPGVGNIQYF
TRBJ1-2	TRBV6-6	CASSSSRDRGGGYTF
TRBJ2-7	TRBV18	CASSLDRTSYEQYF
TRBJ2-1	TRBV12-3/TRBV12-4	CASSQLPSASGGPSYNEQFF
TRBJ2-1	TRBV2	CAGSARGHSYNEQFF
TRBJ2-5	TRBV7-2	CASSSVGGLRETQYF